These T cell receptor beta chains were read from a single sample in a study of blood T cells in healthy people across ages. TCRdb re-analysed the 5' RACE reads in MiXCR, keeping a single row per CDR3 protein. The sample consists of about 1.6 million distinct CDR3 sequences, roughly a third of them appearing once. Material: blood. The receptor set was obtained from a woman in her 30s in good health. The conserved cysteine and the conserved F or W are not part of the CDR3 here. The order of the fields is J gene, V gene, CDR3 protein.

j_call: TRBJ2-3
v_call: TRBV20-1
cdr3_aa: SARGTSGLNTQY

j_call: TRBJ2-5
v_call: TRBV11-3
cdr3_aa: ASSSSQGTGQY

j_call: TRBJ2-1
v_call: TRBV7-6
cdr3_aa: ASSLSTGVVNEQF

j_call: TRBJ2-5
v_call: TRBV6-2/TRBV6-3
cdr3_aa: ASSYTSGRGETQY

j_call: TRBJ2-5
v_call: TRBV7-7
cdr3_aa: ASSLTLNPETQY

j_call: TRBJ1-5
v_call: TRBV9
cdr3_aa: ASSVEAGDNQPQH

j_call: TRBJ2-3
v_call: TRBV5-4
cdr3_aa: ASSRTGTTHGDTQY

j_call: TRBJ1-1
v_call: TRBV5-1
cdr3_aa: ASRVELSTEAF

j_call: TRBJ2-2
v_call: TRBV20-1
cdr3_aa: SARDRRRNTGELF

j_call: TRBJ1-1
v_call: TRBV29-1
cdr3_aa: SVVGTEMNTEAF

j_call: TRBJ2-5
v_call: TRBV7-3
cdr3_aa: ASSLGVGRAETQY

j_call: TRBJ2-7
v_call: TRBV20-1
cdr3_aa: SATGEMILREQY

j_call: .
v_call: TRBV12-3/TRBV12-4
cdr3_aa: ASSLGTRNRFKETQY

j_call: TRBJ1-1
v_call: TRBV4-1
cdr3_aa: ASSQDVGGGDAF

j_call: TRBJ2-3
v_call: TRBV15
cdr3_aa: ATSRAAGGPPDTQY

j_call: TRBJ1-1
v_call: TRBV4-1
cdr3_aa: ASSRAGQSTREAF

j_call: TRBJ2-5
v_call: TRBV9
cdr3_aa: ASSPMGSGSYERY

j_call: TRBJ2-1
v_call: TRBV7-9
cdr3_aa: ASSPEIRYNERF

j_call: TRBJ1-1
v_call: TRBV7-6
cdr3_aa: ASSQPGNTEAF

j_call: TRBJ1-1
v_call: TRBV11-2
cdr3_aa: ANSLNSGLGAEAF

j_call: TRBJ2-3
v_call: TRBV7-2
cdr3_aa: ASSLGPITDTQY

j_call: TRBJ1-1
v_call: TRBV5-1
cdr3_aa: ASSVDRGWEAF

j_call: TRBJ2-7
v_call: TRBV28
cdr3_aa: ASSFYGAGVKDEQY

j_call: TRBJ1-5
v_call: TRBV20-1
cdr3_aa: SAGVGQGNNQPQH

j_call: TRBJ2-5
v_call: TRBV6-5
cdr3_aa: ASSPLHLTGQETQY

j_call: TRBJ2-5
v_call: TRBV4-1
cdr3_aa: ASSQGRQEETQY

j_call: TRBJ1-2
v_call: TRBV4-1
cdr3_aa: ASSQIPGQDYGYT